The 27 T cell receptor beta chains in this list originate from one sample, sequenced in a study of response to subunit inactivated influenza vaccine. MiXCR, applied by TCRdb to the RT-PCR reads, yields one record per CDR3 protein. The repertoire holds fewer than 700,000 distinct CDR3 sequences, with over 10% as singletons. The sequenced sample was PBMCs from blood, obtained about 40 days after vaccination. The origin of the receptors is a middle-aged man who received an inactivated influenza vaccine.

The chain joins TRBV12-3 or TRBV12-4 to TRBJ2-5; TRBD2 matches at 9 bases. The CDR3 runs to 18 residues. V was pared by 0 bases and J by 2 bases, with 10 bases of the junction left unmatched. CDR3 residues: CASSLAPRAGGYQETQYF. The CDR3 DNA reads as TGTGCCAGCAGTTTAGCGCCTCGCGCGGGAGGGTATCAAGAGACCCAGTACTTC.

The rearrangement links TRBV29-1 to TRBJ2-3; 14 bases agree with TRBD2. Looked up from germline, CDR1 is SQVTM and CDR2 is ANQGSEA. CDR3 size: 16 residues. With 5 bases clipped from V and 3 bases from J, the junction kept 7 bases outside the gene matches. CDR3 amino acids: CSVLGTSGGRTDTQYF. CDR3 sequence (DNA): TGCAGCGTTCTAGGGACTAGCGGGGGAAGGACAGATACGCAGTATTTT.

This chain joins TRBV7-8 and TRBJ2-5, with 8 nucleotides matching TRBD1. J was trimmed by 6 bases and V by 5 bases; bases with no gene match: 11. There are 15 residues in the CDR3. The germline V gene has CDR1 SGHVS and CDR2 FQNEAQ. The CDR3 sequence: CASSTRTGTLQTQYF. The CDR3 bases are TGTGCCAGCAGCACCCGGACAGGGACTTTACAGACCCAGTACTTC. The variable domain in full, completed from reference TRBV7-8 and TRBJ2-5, reads GAGVSQSPRYKVAKRGQDVALRCDPISGHVSLFWYQQALGQGPEFLTYFQNEAQLDKSGLPSDRFFAERPEGSVSTLKIQRTQQEDSAVYLCASSTRTGTLQTQYFGPGTRLLVL.

J is TRBJ2-7 and V is TRBV28; 9 bases map to TRBD1. Per germline, CDR1 MDHEN and CDR2 SYDVKM. V trimming: 6 bases; J trimming: 5 bases; junction bases outside the gene matches: 11. The CDR3 totals 15 residues. The CDR3 DNA reads TGTGCCAGCAGATCCAACCGGGACAGGGCCCACGAGCAGTACTTC. This gives the protein CASRSNRDRAHEQYF.

The genes are TRBV5-6 and TRBJ2-1; 9 positions match TRBD2. Germline CDR1 is SGHDT and CDR2 is YYEEEE. This CDR3 has 14 amino acids. V trimming: 7 bases; J trimming: 8 bases; junction bases outside the gene matches: 10. CDR3 bases: TGTGCCAGCGGGAGGCGGGAGGGCCACTATGAGCAGTTCTTC. It specifies CASGRREGHYEQFF. Together with reference TRBV5-6 and TRBJ2-1, the CDR3 gives the full variable domain: DAGVTQSPTHLIKTRGQQVTLRCSPKSGHDTVSWYQQALGQGPQFIFQYYEEEERQRGNFPDRFSGHQFPNYSSELNVNALLLGDSALYLCASGRREGHYEQFFGPGTRLTVL.

V gene TRBV4-1 combines with J gene TRBJ1-2; D is perhaps TRBD1 (6 bases). The CDR3 contains 17 residues. The V and J ends lost 0 bases and 2 bases respectively, with 16 bases between them. The germline V gene has CDR1 MGHRA and CDR2 YSYEKL. CDR3 sequence reads: CASSQDVTGQVNYGYTF. In DNA, the CDR3 is TGCGCCAGCAGCCAAGATGTAACAGGGCAAGTCAACTATGGCTACACCTTC.

This clonotype was counted a few times. V is TRBV2 and J is TRBJ1-2; 7 bases line up with TRBD1. Germline V gene lookup returns CDR1 SNHLY and CDR2 FYNNEI. This CDR3 is built from 14 residues. V dropped 5 bases and J dropped 8; count of bases not matched to a gene: 11. CDR3 in amino acids: CASSKGQELYGYTF. The CDR3 nucleotides read TGTGCCAGCAGTAAAGGACAGGAACTGTACGGCTACACCTTC.

This clonotype was seen a handful of times. The chain recombines TRBV2 with TRBJ2-1; D is possibly TRBD2 (5 bases). V lost 4 bases and J 10 bases, leaving 17 bases between the germline ends. The CDR3 sequence is 14 residues long. The germline V gene has CDR1 SNHLY and CDR2 FYNNEI. The CDR3 DNA is TGTGCCAGCAGTGGCCGGGATCACGGACGGGAGCAGTTCTTC. It encodes CASSGRDHGREQFF.

In this sample, this clonotype turned up many times. This chain connects TRBV12-3 or TRBV12-4 to TRBJ2-7, with D maybe TRBD1 (5 bases). This CDR3 has 13 amino acids. V lost 1 base and J lost 6, with 10 bases in between. CDR3 in DNA: TGTGCCAGCAGTTTAGGGACAAATGGCGAGCAGTACTTC. Protein product: CASSLGTNGEQYF.

Ten or more counts support this clonotype. The rearrangement uses TRBV29-1 and TRBJ2-2, with D perhaps TRBD2 (5 bases). Germline V lookup: CDR1 SQVTM, CDR2 ANQGSEA. V shed 0 bases and J shed 3 bases, with 8 bases lying between them. This CDR3 comprises 14 residues. Here the CDR3 reads CSVEDPGYTGELFF. CDR3 nucleotide sequence: TGCAGCGTTGAAGATCCGGGGTACACCGGGGAGCTGTTTTTT.

The chain joins TRBV7-8 to TRBJ2-7; TRBD2 aligns across 7 bases. The germline CDR1 and CDR2 sequences are SGHVS and FQNEAQ. The length of the CDR3 is 14 residues. Trimming cost V 5 bases and J 11 bases; bases outside gene matches: 15. The chain's CDR3 is CASSPPPALADKYF. The CDR3 nucleotides are TGTGCCAGCAGCCCACCCCCAGCCCTAGCGGATAAGTACTTC.

This clonotype was seen a handful of times. This chain uses TRBV27 with TRBJ2-1; 16 nucleotides line up with TRBD2. The V gene's germline CDR1 is MNHEY and CDR2 SMNVEV (reference sequence). V gave up 9 bases and J gave up 12 bases; unmatched junction bases: 11. This CDR3 spans 15 amino acids. Here the CDR3 reads CASVPGTSGRAVQFF. CDR3 bases: TGTGCCAGTGTGCCCGGGACTAGCGGGAGGGCCGTGCAGTTCTTC.

Ten or more counts support this clonotype. The genes are TRBV14 and TRBJ2-7, with D unresolved. The V gene's germline CDR1 is SGHDN and CDR2 FVKESK. The CDR3 extends over 14 amino acids. Trimming removed 0 bases from V and 2 bases from J, with 8 bases in between. The CDR3 here is CASSQEGLPYEQYF. As DNA, the CDR3 is TGTGCCAGCAGCCAAGAGGGGTTGCCCTACGAGCAGTACTTC. Filled out from reference TRBV14 and TRBJ2-7, the complete variable domain reads EAGVTQFPSHSVIEKGQTVTLRCDPISGHDNLYWYRRVMGKEIKFLLHFVKESKQDESGMPNNRFLAERTGGTYSTLKVQPAELEDSGVYFCASSQEGLPYEQYFGPGTRLTVT.

The rearrangement links TRBV7-8 to TRBJ2-5; D is unclear. Germline V gene data show CDR1 as SGHVS and CDR2 as FQNEAQ. This CDR3 contains 16 residues. V was pared by 1 base and J by 0 bases, with 12 bases between. This CDR3 is CASSLDGVSYQETQYF. The CDR3 DNA reads TGTGCCAGCAGCTTAGACGGCGTATCGTACCAAGAGACCCAGTACTTC. Full variable domain (remainder filled in from reference TRBV7-8 and TRBJ2-5): GAGVSQSPRYKVAKRGQDVALRCDPISGHVSLFWYQQALGQGPEFLTYFQNEAQLDKSGLPSDRFFAERPEGSVSTLKIQRTQQEDSAVYLCASSLDGVSYQETQYFGPGTRLLVL.

This clonotype was seen a handful of times. This chain connects TRBV12-3 or TRBV12-4 to TRBJ1-2, with D unresolved. There are 11 residues in the CDR3. The germline V and J ends were trimmed by 0 bases and 13 bases, with 9 bases remaining between them. In nucleotides, the CDR3 is TGTGCCAGCAGTTTAGCCACAATAGTCACCTTC. It translates to CASSLATIVTF.

The V gene is TRBV5-1, the J gene TRBJ2-7; D is ambiguous. V lost 0 bases, J lost 4 bases, and 11 bases lay in between. CDR1 SGHRS and CDR2 YFSETQ come from the germline V gene. The CDR3 has 14 amino acids. The CDR3 protein is CASSLEAVSYEQYF. In DNA form, the CDR3 reads TGCGCCAGCAGCTTGGAGGCGGTTTCTTACGAGCAGTACTTC.

In this sample, this clonotype turned up a few times. The rearrangement links TRBV20-1 to TRBJ2-3; D call uncertain. From germline, CDR1 is DFQATT and CDR2 SNEGSKA (reference sequence). This CDR3 spans 15 amino acids. V lost 0 bases, J lost 4 bases, and 14 bases lay in between. The CDR3 DNA reads as TGCAGTGCTAGAGATCTCTGGCTAGAGGCAGATACGCAGTATTTT. This translates into CSARDLWLEADTQYF.

This clonotype came up a few times. The gene calls are TRBV11-2 and TRBJ1-1; D not certain. The germline gives CDR1 SGHAT, CDR2 FQNNGV. V gave up 5 bases and J gave up 6 bases, with 16 bases separating them. The CDR3 is 14 amino acids. CDR3 sequence reads: CASSPGRAGSEAFF. The CDR3 DNA reads as TGTGCCAGCAGCCCGGGGAGGGCGGGATCTGAAGCTTTCTTT.

V gene TRBV27 combines with J gene TRBJ1-2; 9 bases align to TRBD1. Germline CDR1 and CDR2: MNHEY and SMNVEV (reference sequence). V lost 3 bases and J lost 4; bases outside the gene matches: 3. This CDR3 spans 14 amino acids. In DNA form, the CDR3 reads TGTGCCAGCAGTTTTTCGGGACAGGGCTATGGCTACACCTTC. It yields the protein CASSFSGQGYGYTF.

Details on this clonotype: A read error may produce the germline difference seen at one junction end. The chain uses TRBV7-6 and TRBJ2-1; D ambiguous. The CDR3 is made up of 15 amino acids. Per germline, CDR1 SGHVS and CDR2 FNYEAQ. The CDR3 nucleotides are TGTGCCAGCAGCTTAGGAGCTAGTAACTACGATGAGCAGTTCTTC. Its protein is CASSLGASNYDEQFF.

The sample holds a few counts of this clonotype. J is TRBJ2-7 and V is TRBV3-1, with D possibly matching TRBD1 (6 bases). The germline V and J ends were trimmed by 1 base and 6 bases, with 19 bases remaining between them. The CDR3 consists of 16 residues. Germline V gene lookup returns CDR1 LGHDT and CDR2 YNNKEL (reference sequence). The CDR3 protein is CASSQGHRVSGGEQYF. The CDR3 nucleotides are TGTGCCAGCAGCCAAGGACACAGGGTCAGTGGAGGCGAGCAGTACTTC.

This clonotype was observed a handful of times. This chain connects TRBV20-1 to TRBJ2-7; TRBD2 matches 8 bases. Germline trimming cut 0 bases from V and 3 bases from J; bases unmatched to any gene: 7. The CDR3 has 15 amino acids. CDR1 is DFQATT, CDR2 SNEGSKA, per germline (reference sequence). The CDR3 sequence is CSARDWERGNYEQYF. The CDR3 bases are TGCAGTGCTAGAGATTGGGAGCGGGGGAACTACGAGCAGTACTTC.

The V gene is TRBV4-1, the J gene TRBJ2-7; D possibly corresponds to TRBD1 (6 bases). Germline V lookup: CDR1 MGHRA, CDR2 YSYEKL. The germline V and J ends were trimmed by 0 bases and 7 bases, with 16 bases remaining between them. CDR3 length equals 15 residues. This chain's CDR3 is CASSQDWTVPREQYF. The CDR3 DNA is TGCGCCAGCAGCCAAGATTGGACAGTACCCCGGGAGCAGTACTTC.

This chain links TRBV7-9 with TRBJ2-7; D is perhaps TRBD2 (6 bases). V was clipped by 8 bases and J by 2 bases, with 13 bases between them. This CDR3 spans 13 amino acids. The germline CDR1 and CDR2 sequences are SEHNR and FQNEAQ (reference sequence). The CDR3 nucleotides read TGTGCCAGCGCAGGAGGGGACCCCTACGAGCAGTACTTC. It translates to CASAGGDPYEQYF.

This clonotype has a handful of counts. The V gene is TRBV4-1, the J gene TRBJ2-3; 10 bases align to TRBD2. Trimming removed 4 bases from V and 8 bases from J; junction bases left unmatched: 9. The length of the CDR3 is 15 residues. From germline, CDR1 is MGHRA and CDR2 YSYEKL. CDR3 region: CASSRLAGVPGTQYF. CDR3 bases: TGCGCCAGCAGCCGCCTAGCGGGAGTCCCAGGTACGCAGTATTTT.

Here the CDR3 reads CASRFDPGQGEYNEQFF. The CDR3 nucleotides are TGTGCCAGCAGATTTGATCCGGGACAGGGGGAATACAATGAGCAGTTCTTC. This chain connects TRBV21-1 to TRBJ2-1; TRBD1 was called by the table and not checked on the DNA. TRBV21-1 is designated a pseudogene. The CDR3 has 17 residues.

This clonotype came up many times. The genes are TRBV7-2 and TRBJ1-5; possibly TRBD1 for D (6 bases). Germline CDR1 and CDR2: SGHTA and FQGNSA. V lost 4 bases and J 7 bases, leaving 14 bases between the germline ends. The length of the CDR3 is 14 residues. The CDR3 spells CASSSWTDGQPQHF. The DNA of the CDR3 is TGTGCCAGCAGCTCCTGGACAGATGGGCAGCCCCAGCATTTT.